These 30 T cell receptor beta chains were sequenced from one sample in a study of naive and memory T cell subsets. Antigens of these TCRs are unknown. General study findings and limits: Possibly reflecting memory cells re-expressing CD45RA, a few larger clonotypes occurred in naive repertoires, especially CD8.

Both TRBC1 and TRBC2 were covered by a beta constant-region primer of two equimolar oligonucleotides. The ligated cDNA underwent four PCR rounds using SP2 and nested alpha and beta constant-region primers. In TCRdb, the UMI-ligation and nested PCR reads were re-called with MiXCR into one record per CDR3 protein. The sample records about 160,000 distinct CDR3 sequences, roughly 22% being singletons. The sequencing input was naive CD4+ T cells from blood. Source of these receptors: a human donor in good health.

The V gene is TRBV7-7, the J gene TRBJ2-5, with D possibly being TRBD1 (6 bases). The CDR3 contains 17 residues. The V and J ends lost 1 base and 1 base respectively, with 16 bases between them. CDR1 SSHAT and CDR2 FNYEAQ come from the germline V gene (reference sequence). The CDR3 region is CASSLEARGALQETQYF. In nucleotides, the CDR3 is TGTGCCAGCAGCTTAGAAGCCAGGGGCGCCCTCCAAGAGACCCAGTACTTC.

The rearrangement uses TRBV29-1 and TRBJ2-6; either TRBD1 or TRBD2 may fit D (5 bases each). The V end was cut by 3 bases, the J end by 0 bases, with 9 bases between. CDR3 length: 15 amino acids. Germline V gives CDR1 SQVTM, CDR2 ANQGSEA. The CDR3 is CSVDMGRSGANVLTF. The CDR3 nucleotides read TGCAGCGTTGACATGGGACGCTCTGGGGCCAACGTCCTGACTTTC.

This clonotype was seen a handful of times. The chain employs TRBV28 and TRBJ2-7; tentatively, D is TRBD2 (5 bases). The germline V and J ends were trimmed by 8 bases and 5 bases, with 13 bases remaining between them. Germline V gene data show CDR1 as MDHEN and CDR2 as SYDVKM. The CDR3 is 12 residues long. The CDR3 region has the DNA TGTGCCAGCGAGGGTCTGGTAGACGAGCAGTACTTC. It specifies CASEGLVDEQYF.

The rearrangement uses TRBV5-1 and TRBJ2-7, with D possibly being TRBD2 (5 bases). The CDR3 length is 13 residues. Trimming shortened V by 1 base and J by 1 base, and 6 bases separated the two germline ends. CDR1 SGHRS and CDR2 YFSETQ come from the germline V gene. Written as DNA, the CDR3 is TGCGCCAGCAGCTTGCGGGAATCCTACGAGCAGTACTTC. It is translated as CASSLRESYEQYF.

This rearrangement joins TRBV27 to TRBJ2-4; 9 nucleotides match TRBD1. This CDR3 region has 18 residues. CDR1 and CDR2 (germline): MNHEY, SMNVEV (reference sequence). The trim removed 4 bases at V and 2 bases at J, leaving 12 bases unmatched. This chain's CDR3 is CASSYPGDRVVTKNIQYF. DNA for the CDR3: TGTGCCAGCAGTTACCCAGGGGACAGGGTTGTGACCAAAAACATTCAGTACTTC.

The table lists this clonotype with a few counts. The V call is TRBV6-5, the J call TRBJ2-7, with D hard to call. V shed 2 bases and J shed 3 bases, with 17 bases lying between them. The CDR3 loop spans 16 amino acids. Germline CDR1 MNHEY, CDR2 SVGAGI. CDR3 amino acids: CASSYKGGGKNYEQYF. The CDR3 bases are TGTGCCAGCAGTTACAAGGGTGGCGGAAAGAACTACGAGCAGTACTTC.

This clonotype showed up just a few times. V and J are TRBV24-1 and TRBJ2-1; 12 bases agree with TRBD2. The V and J ends lost 5 bases and 8 bases, in that order; junction bases with no gene match: 9. The germline gives CDR1 KGHDR, CDR2 SFDVKD. This CDR3 has 16 amino acids. The CDR3 region is CATSGGRTSGIYEQFF. CDR3 DNA: TGTGCCACCAGTGGTGGGAGGACTAGCGGGATATATGAGCAGTTCTTC.

This clonotype came up many times. V is TRBV20-1 and J is TRBJ1-1, with D tentatively TRBD1 (5 bases). Trimming removed 1 base from V and 0 bases from J, with 9 bases in between. This CDR3 comprises 14 residues. Germline V gene data show CDR1 as DFQATT and CDR2 as SNEGSKA (reference sequence). As DNA, the CDR3 is TGCAGTGCTAGAGTAGACAGATTGAACACTGAAGCTTTCTTT. This sequence encodes CSARVDRLNTEAFF.

The chain recombines TRBV5-1 with TRBJ2-3; D remains ambiguous. Trimming left V 0 bases short and J 6 bases short, with 5 bases between. This CDR3 spans 12 amino acids. Germline V CDR1 and CDR2: SGHRS, YFSETQ. The CDR3 spells CASSLAMDTQYF. The CDR3 DNA sequence: TGCGCCAGCAGCTTGGCCATGGATACGCAGTATTTT.

This clonotype was seen a few times. The chain uses TRBV25-1 and TRBJ1-2, with 8 bases matching TRBD1. Germline V gene sequence: CDR1 MGHDK, CDR2 SYGVNS. V gave up 2 bases and J gave up 3 bases; unmatched junction bases: 5. The CDR3 extends over 15 amino acids. CDR3: CASSEPLTGDYGYTF. The CDR3 DNA sequence: TGTGCCAGCAGTGAACCCCTGACAGGGGACTATGGCTACACCTTC.

The chain is built from TRBV4-2 and TRBJ2-1, with D tentatively TRBD1 or TRBD2 (5 bases each). The CDR3 has 15 residues. Trimming stripped 5 bases from V and 3 bases from J, with 14 bases between. Germline-derived CDR1 and CDR2 are LGHNA and YNFKEQ. The DNA of the CDR3 is TGTGCCAGCAGCGGGACGGCAGGCGACTACAATGAGCAGTTCTTC. Translation gives CASSGTAGDYNEQFF.

A few counts support this clonotype. The chain is built from TRBV28 and TRBJ2-7; TRBD1 might be the D (5 bases). The germline V gene encodes CDR1 MDHEN and CDR2 SYDVKM. This CDR3 is built from 12 residues. The V and J ends lost 7 bases and 3 bases respectively, with 10 bases between them. The CDR3 nucleotides read TGTGCCAGCATGGGGCCTATCTACGAGCAGTACTTC. Translated, it gives CASMGPIYEQYF.

The rearrangement links TRBV7-7 to TRBJ2-2; 14 bases match TRBD2. This CDR3 spans 18 amino acids. Germline V gene data show CDR1 as SSHAT and CDR2 as FNYEAQ (reference sequence). Germline trimming cut 2 bases from V and 6 bases from J; bases unmatched to any gene: 8. The CDR3, as DNA: TGTGCCAGCAGCTTATGGCTGGGGACTAGCGGGAGCCCCGGGGAGCTGTTTTTT. Translating gives CASSLWLGTSGSPGELFF. The variable domain in full, with the rest retrieved from reference TRBV7-7 and TRBJ2-2, is GAGVSQSPRYKVTKRGQDVTLRCDPISSHATLYWYQQALGQGPEFLTYFNYEAQPDKSGLPSDRFSAERPEGSISTLTIQRTEQRDSAMYRCASSLWLGTSGSPGELFFGEGSRLTVL.

The chain has TRBV7-6 and TRBJ1-3; no clear D. The CDR3 is made up of 15 amino acids. The V gene's germline CDR1 is SGHVS and CDR2 FNYEAQ. Trimming stripped 1 base from V and 0 bases from J, with 7 bases between. The CDR3 protein is CASSLEGGSGNTIYF. CDR3 nucleotides: TGTGCCAGCAGCTTAGAGGGAGGCTCTGGAAACACCATATATTTT.

The chain uses TRBV29-1 and TRBJ2-3, with 7 positions matching TRBD1. V trimming: 4 bases; J trimming: 3 bases; junction bases outside the gene matches: 4. CDR1 is SQVTM, CDR2 ANQGSEA, per germline. The CDR3 covers 13 residues. The DNA of the CDR3 is TGCAGCGTTGCCGGGACAGTAACAGATACGCAGTATTTT. This encodes CSVAGTVTDTQYF.

This clonotype has only a few counts. V gene TRBV4-3 combines with J gene TRBJ1-6; D may be TRBD1 (5 bases). Between the trimmed V and J ends, which lost 4 bases and 12 bases, there was a span of 16 bases. Germline V gene lookup returns CDR1 LGHNA and CDR2 YSLEER. The CDR3 totals 14 residues. CDR3 loop: CASSLNRDPGPLHF. DNA for the CDR3: TGCGCCAGCAGCCTAAACCGGGACCCAGGACCCCTCCACTTT.

CDR3: CSARNLGPETDTQYF. The CDR3 nucleotides are TGCAGTGCTAGAAACCTGGGACCAGAGACAGATACGCAGTATTTT. The J gene is TRBJ2-3, the V gene TRBV20-1; the D call may be TRBD1 or TRBD2 (5 bases each). Germline loops: CDR1 DFQATT, CDR2 SNEGSKA (reference sequence). The germline V and J ends were trimmed by 2 bases and 3 bases, with 15 bases remaining between them. CDR3 size: 15 residues.

This clonotype was seen a few times. V is TRBV28 and J is TRBJ2-1; 13 bases are a match to TRBD2. J lost 7 bases, V lost 6 bases, and 3 bases had no gene match. The CDR3 contains 14 residues. Germline V gene sequence: CDR1 MDHEN, CDR2 SYDVKM. CDR3 nucleotide sequence: TGTGCCAGCAGAAGGACTAGCGGGAGAAATGAGCAGTTCTTC. Its protein product is CASRRTSGRNEQFF.

This chain links TRBV28 with TRBJ1-4; 8 positions agree with TRBD1. The V gene end was trimmed by 6 bases and the J gene end by 8 bases; junction bases not matched to a gene: 14. This CDR3 has 16 residues. Germline V gives CDR1 MDHEN, CDR2 SYDVKM. The CDR3 reads CASSKVGLRGLEKLFF. The CDR3 DNA sequence: TGTGCCAGCAGCAAAGTGGGGCTCAGGGGGCTAGAAAAACTGTTTTTT.

This clonotype was counted a few times. The J gene is TRBJ2-5, the V gene TRBV29-1; 12 bases match TRBD2. CDR3 length: 15 residues. Germline CDR1 and CDR2: SQVTM and ANQGSEA. Trimming cost V 4 bases and J 5 bases; bases outside gene matches: 8. Here the CDR3 reads CSVARLAGEYETQYF. The DNA of the CDR3 is TGCAGCGTTGCAAGACTAGCGGGAGAATATGAGACCCAGTACTTC.

The rearrangement uses TRBV12-3 or TRBV12-4 and TRBJ1-2; D is undetermined. The CDR3 runs to 15 residues. V was shortened by 5 bases and J by 4 bases, with 17 bases between the two germline ends. CDR3 nucleotides: TGTGCCAGCAGTGACCCCGCAGGTGGTATCTATGGCTACACCTTC. Protein sequence: CASSDPAGGIYGYTF.

The V call is TRBV5-1, the J call TRBJ2-1, with D perhaps given as TRBD1 or TRBD2 (5 bases each). Germline CDR1 is SGHRS and CDR2 is YFSETQ. Trimming left V 2 bases short and J 5 bases short, with 14 bases between. This CDR3 contains 15 residues. Here the CDR3 DNA reads TGCGCCAGCAGCTTTCCGAGGGACGCTGACAATGAGCAGTTCTTC. Protein product: CASSFPRDADNEQFF.

In its sample, this clonotype was seen many times. The chain joins TRBV20-1 to TRBJ2-7; D gene uncertain. CDR1 is DFQATT, CDR2 SNEGSKA, per germline (reference sequence). The CDR3 has 13 amino acids. Trimming left V 1 base short and J 0 bases short, with 7 bases between. The CDR3, as DNA: TGCAGTGCTAGAGCAGGAACCTCCTACGAGCAGTACTTC. Its translation: CSARAGTSYEQYF.

To note about this clonotype: A much larger clone lies a single base off, so this may be a read error. The gene calls are TRBV30 and TRBJ2-5, with 9 bases aligning to TRBD1. The CDR3 spans 19 residues. Germline loops: CDR1 GTSNPN, CDR2 SVGIG (reference sequence). CDR3 in DNA: TGTGCCTGGAGTGTCACACGTACAACCGGGACAGGGCTACAAGAGACCCGGTACTTC. Its protein product is CAWSVTRTTGTGLQETRYF. The full variable domain, its missing parts supplied by reference TRBV30 and TRBJ2-5, is SQTIHQWPATLVQPVGSPLSLECTVEGTSNPNLYWYRQAAGRGLQLLFYSVGIGQISSEVPQNLSASRPQDRQFILSSKKLLLSDSGFYLCAWSVTRTTGTGLQETRYFGPGTRLLVL.

The sample holds many counts of this clonotype. This chain links TRBV29-1 with TRBJ2-1; D gene unclear. There are 15 residues in the CDR3. The V and J ends lost 3 bases and 4 bases respectively, with 16 bases between them. Looked up from germline, CDR1 is SQVTM and CDR2 is ANQGSEA. The CDR3 coding sequence is TGCAGCGTTGATTTCTTTGGCATTCGATACAATGAGCAGTTCTTC. Its translation: CSVDFFGIRYNEQFF.

The sample holds a few counts of this clonotype. The rearrangement links TRBV7-2 to TRBJ1-1; D possibly corresponds to TRBD1 (5 bases). Between the trimmed V and J ends, which lost 6 bases and 4 bases, there was a span of 18 bases. Germline lookup yields CDR1 SGHTA and CDR2 FQGNSA. The CDR3 has 15 residues. The CDR3 region is CASSPGTGLGTEAFF. CDR3 DNA: TGTGCCAGCAGTCCAGGGACCGGCTTGGGCACTGAAGCTTTCTTT.

A single count supports this clonotype. The rearrangement uses TRBV5-1 and TRBJ2-7; maybe TRBD2 (6 bases). The CDR3 totals 14 residues. Looked up from germline, CDR1 is SGHRS and CDR2 is YFSETQ. V lost 4 bases, J lost 6 bases, and 17 bases lay in between. The CDR3 nucleotides read TGCGCCAGCAGCATCCGGGCCAGCGGGTCCGAGCAGTACTTC. It is translated as CASSIRASGSEQYF. Using reference TRBV5-1 and TRBJ2-7 for the parts outside the CDR3, the full variable domain is KAGVTQTPRYLIKTRGQQVTLSCSPISGHRSVSWYQQTPGQGLQFLFEYFSETQRNKGNFPGRFSGRQFSNSRSEMNVSTLELGDSALYLCASSIRASGSEQYFGPGTRLTVT.

This clonotype showed up just a few times. The rearrangement links TRBV13 to TRBJ2-5; maybe TRBD2 (5 bases). Trimming left V 2 bases short and J 7 bases short, with 8 bases between. The CDR3 length is 12 residues. CDR1 and CDR2 (germline): PRHDT, FYEKMQ (reference sequence). The CDR3 loop reads CASSLSRGTQYF. CDR3 nucleotides: TGTGCCAGCAGCTTAAGTCGGGGGACCCAGTACTTC. Complete variable domain (other parts from reference TRBV13 and TRBJ2-5): AAGVIQSPRHLIKEKRETATLKCYPIPRHDTVYWYQQGPGQDPQFLISFYEKMQSDKGSIPDRFSAQQFSDYHSELNMSSLELGDSALYFCASSLSRGTQYFGPGTRLLVL.

This chain connects TRBV27 to TRBJ2-5; no firm D call. Per germline, CDR1 MNHEY and CDR2 SMNVEV (reference sequence). The CDR3 extends over 15 amino acids. The V end lost 2 bases, the J end lost 3 bases, and 13 bases lay between the germline ends. This CDR3 is CASSLRVDVKETQYF. The CDR3 nucleotides read TGTGCCAGCAGTTTAAGAGTGGACGTAAAAGAGACCCAGTACTTC.

The chain carries TRBV29-1 and TRBJ2-7; D assignment may be TRBD1 or TRBD2 (5 bases each). The germline CDR1 and CDR2 sequences are SQVTM and ANQGSEA. V lost 4 bases and J 3 bases, leaving 28 bases between the germline ends. There are 18 residues in the CDR3. The CDR3 loop is CSVAMGLSQGVRHYEQYF. The CDR3 DNA sequence: TGCAGCGTTGCAATGGGTCTGTCCCAGGGAGTTCGACACTACGAGCAGTACTTC.